This T cell receptor beta chain was profiled in a study of long-term antiretroviral therapy in people with HIV. Germline CDR1 SGDLS, CDR2 YYNGEE. CDR3 size: 13 residues. With respect to this clone: The junction departs from germline at one end; a sequencing error may be responsible.

With survey level as its setting, the immunoSEQ assay was v3.0. Method: immunoSEQ multiplex PCR; TCRdb's copy keeps in-frame clones and lacks some. In the table there are tens of thousands of clones, around 86% of which are singletons. The sequencing used unsorted PBMCs, collected 1.5 years after starting antiretroviral therapy. This TCR was sampled from a man between 18 and 29 years old with HIV. This chain uses TRBV9 with TRBJ2-7, with 7 nucleotides matching TRBD2. The CDR3 coding sequence is TGTGCCAGCAGCGCGGGAGCGACCGGGACTACTTATTTC. Translated: CASSAGATGTTYF.